Listed below are T cell receptor beta chains from one sample, sequenced in a study of T-cell reconstitution after alpha-beta-depleted transplantation in children. TCRdb reprocessed the PCR reads via MiXCR and lists one record per CDR3 protein. The table lists around 960,000 distinct CDR3 sequences, about 30% of them singletons. Sequenced here: PBMCs, mostly from graft donor cells, sampled 360 days after TCRalphabeta/CD19-depleted stem cell transplant. Source of these receptors: a boy under three years old who had a stem cell transplant for SCID, so the T cells may come from the graft donor. Each CDR3 is given with its conserved first and last residue. D genes are given only for firm matches. Some rows have no size entry. The others give once, few or many, or a class for an expanded clone.

abundance,v_gene,d_gene,j_gene,CDR3nt,CDR3aa
NA,TRBV20-1,TRBD2,TRBJ2-5,TGCAGTGCTAACGGACTAGCGGGGGGCCCTGGGTACTTC,CSANGLAGGPGYF
NA,TRBV7-2,TRBD2,TRBJ2-7,TGTGCCAGCAGCAGATATCGGACTAGCGGATACGAGCAGTACTTC,CASSRYRTSGYEQYF
few,TRBV4-2,TRBD1,TRBJ1-5,TGTGCCAGCAGCCAAGGGGACAGGGGCAATCAGCCCCAGCATTTT,CASSQGDRGNQPQHF
few,TRBV21-1,NA,TRBJ2-1,TGTGCCAGCAGCAAAGTTTCGGTCAGGGATTTAGACAATGAGCAGTTCTTC,CASSKVSVRDLDNEQFF
few,TRBV2,NA,TRBJ1-1,TGTGCCAGCAGTAAAGACAGTAGGAGGATGACGAACATGAACACTGAAGCTTTCTTT,CASSKDSRRMTNMNTEAFF
NA,TRBV27,NA,TRBJ2-7,TGTGCCAGCGGGAAGCAGACTGGACAAGGAGCCTACGAGCAGTACTTC,CASGKQTGQGAYEQYF
few,TRBV12-3/TRBV12-4,NA,TRBJ1-5,TGTGCCAGCAGTTACGGGACAACGAATCAGCCCCAGCATTTT,CASSYGTTNQPQHF
few,TRBV9,NA,TRBJ2-1,TGTGCCAGCAGCGTAGGACGGAAAGGACTAAATGAGCAGTTCTTC,CASSVGRKGLNEQFF
NA,TRBV20-1,NA,TRBJ1-1,TGCAGTGCTAGAGATCATACAGCTTCTATCAACACTGAAGCTTTCTTT,CSARDHTASINTEAFF
few,TRBV27,NA,TRBJ2-3,TGTGCCAGCAGTTTTGACAGAGTCTCAGATACGCAGTATTTT,CASSFDRVSDTQYF
NA,TRBV3-1,TRBD1,TRBJ1-4,TGTGCCAGCAGCCTGTCAGGGGGAATAGAGGAAAAACTGTTTTTT,CASSLSGGIEEKLFF
NA,TRBV12-3/TRBV12-4,NA,TRBJ1-1,TGTGCCAGCAGTTCCGAGGGTAGACAGCGTTTCTTT,CASSSEGRQRFF
few,TRBV29-1,TRBD1,TRBJ1-1,TGCAGCGCCGGCGGGGGACAGGCGAACACTGAAGCTTTCTTT,CSAGGGQANTEAFF
few,TRBV20-1,TRBD1,TRBJ2-1,TGCAGTGCGCAACAGGGGAATAGGCTCTACAATGAGCAGTTCTTC,CSAQQGNRLYNEQFF
NA,TRBV30,NA,TRBJ2-7,TGTGCCTGGAGTCTTAGGAGCTACGAGCAGTACTTC,CAWSLRSYEQYF
NA,TRBV2,NA,TRBJ2-7,NA,CVFCCASSLILGRFPYEQYF
once,TRBV5-1,NA,TRBJ2-1,TGCGCCAGCAGCCTCTCGGGGGCTAGCTCCTACAATGAGCAGTTCTTC,CASSLSGASSYNEQFF
once,TRBV27,TRBD1,TRBJ2-7,TGTGCCAGCAGTCAGACAGGGAGCATCTACGAGCAGTACTTC,CASSQTGSIYEQYF
NA,TRBV9,TRBD2,TRBJ2-3,TGTGCCAGCAGCGGGCCTAGCGGGGGGTCCACAGATACGCAGTATTTT,CASSGPSGGSTDTQYF
NA,TRBV6-5,NA,TRBJ2-7,TGTGCCAGCAGTTCCGTGAGTAGGGCCTACGAGCAGTACTTC,CASSSVSRAYEQYF
NA,TRBV28,TRBD1,TRBJ2-7,TGTGCCAGCAGTTTGGGACAGCCGAATTACGCCGAGCAGTACTTC,CASSLGQPNYAEQYF
NA,TRBV27,NA,TRBJ1-5,TGTGCCAGCTGCCTTCGAGGGTTTAGCAATCAGCCCCAGCATTTT,CASCLRGFSNQPQHF
NA,TRBV12-3/TRBV12-4,NA,TRBJ2-5,TGTGCCAGCAGTCCCGGGCGTTCAATGCGGGAGACCCAGTACTTC,CASSPGRSMRETQYF
few,TRBV5-1,NA,TRBJ2-2,TGCGCCAGCAGCTTGGACAGGGCCAGCGGGGAGCTGTTTTTT,CASSLDRASGELFF
NA,TRBV6-5,NA,TRBJ2-6,TGTGCCAGCAGTTACGGGGCCTGGGGCCTCTCTGGGGCCAACGTCCTGACTTTC,CASSYGAWGLSGANVLTF
NA,TRBV6-5,NA,TRBJ1-1,TGTGCCAGCAGTTACGGCTCGGGGGCCCGCGGGTCTTTCTTT,CASSYGSGARGSFF
NA,TRBV6-1,NA,TRBJ1-4,TGTGCCAGCAGTCTTCAATGGACAGAGAGTGAAAAACTGTTTTTT,CASSLQWTESEKLFF
few,TRBV12-3/TRBV12-4,NA,TRBJ2-7,TGTGCCAGCAGTGCCCCAGGGGCATTCTACGAGCAGTACTTC,CASSAPGAFYEQYF
NA,TRBV3-1,NA,TRBJ1-5,TGTGCCAGCAGCCAAGGGCAGTTAACCAATCAGCCCCAGCATTTT,CASSQGQLTNQPQHF
NA,TRBV29-1,TRBD2,TRBJ2-3,TGCAGCGTTGAAGATTTCGGGACTAGCGGTTCAGATACGCAGTATTTT,CSVEDFGTSGSDTQYF
NA,TRBV5-1,TRBD1,TRBJ1-1,TGCGCCAGCAGCGCCCAAGGGACAGGGCGCACTGAAGCTTTCTTT,CASSAQGTGRTEAFF
NA,TRBV4-2,NA,TRBJ2-1,TGTGCCAGCAGCCAAGAGCTTAGCGGAGGGGGCAATGAGCAGTTCTTC,CASSQELSGGGNEQFF
NA,TRBV5-5,TRBD1,TRBJ2-5,TGTGCCAGCAGCTTTTTCCGGGACAGGGGGGCCCAGTACTTC,CASSFFRDRGAQYF
few,TRBV12-3/TRBV12-4,NA,TRBJ2-5,TGTGCCAGCAGTGACTCCTACAGGTCAGAGACCCAGTACTTC,CASSDSYRSETQYF
few,TRBV5-1,NA,TRBJ2-5,TGCGCCAGCAGCTCCCCGAAAGAGACCCAGTACTTC,CASSSPKETQYF
many,TRBV28,NA,TRBJ1-4,TGTGCCAGCAGGACAGCGGGAATGGGATTTAATGAAAAACTGTTTTTT,CASRTAGMGFNEKLFF
many,TRBV15,NA,TRBJ2-1,TGTGCCACCCTCTTGTACCCCCACAATGAGCAGTTCTTC,CATLLYPHNEQFF
NA,TRBV5-1,TRBD2,TRBJ2-1,TGCGCCAGCAGCGAAGGACTAGCGGGGGGAATATGGCAGTTCTTC,CASSEGLAGGIWQFF
NA,TRBV6-2/TRBV6-3,NA,TRBJ2-1,TGTGCCAGCAGTCGCAAAGGGTTCTACAATGAGCAGTTCTTC,CASSRKGFYNEQFF
NA,TRBV29-1,NA,TRBJ1-2,TGCAGCGGGGGTCCTCATGACTATGGCTACACCTTC,CSGGPHDYGYTF
NA,TRBV12-3/TRBV12-4,NA,TRBJ2-7,TGTGCCAGCAGTTTAGAACGGAACTACGAGCAGTACTTC,CASSLERNYEQYF
NA,TRBV11-3,NA,TRBJ2-5,TGTGCCAGCAGCTTAGATGGGGGTATCGGGACCCAGTACTTC,CASSLDGGIGTQYF
NA,TRBV7-6,TRBD2,TRBJ2-1,TGTGCCAGCAGCTTAGAACAGCGGGGGGTCCCGAATGAGCAGTTCTTC,CASSLEQRGVPNEQFF
NA,TRBV10-3,NA,TRBJ2-3,TGTGCCATCGCAAAGACTGGGAACACAGATACGCAGTATTTT,CAIAKTGNTDTQYF
NA,TRBV19,TRBD1,TRBJ2-7,TGTGCCAGTAGTCCCAAGGGACAGGGCGACTACGAGCAGTACTTC,CASSPKGQGDYEQYF
few,TRBV20-1,NA,TRBJ1-1,TGCAGTGCTAGTAAGATGGTCAAGTACACTCGGGGGAGCACTGAAGCTTTCTTT,CSASKMVKYTRGSTEAFF
few,TRBV29-1,NA,TRBJ2-2,TGCAGCGTTGTGAGGATTGGAGGGGGCGGAAACACCGGGGAGCTGTTTTTT,CSVVRIGGGGNTGELFF